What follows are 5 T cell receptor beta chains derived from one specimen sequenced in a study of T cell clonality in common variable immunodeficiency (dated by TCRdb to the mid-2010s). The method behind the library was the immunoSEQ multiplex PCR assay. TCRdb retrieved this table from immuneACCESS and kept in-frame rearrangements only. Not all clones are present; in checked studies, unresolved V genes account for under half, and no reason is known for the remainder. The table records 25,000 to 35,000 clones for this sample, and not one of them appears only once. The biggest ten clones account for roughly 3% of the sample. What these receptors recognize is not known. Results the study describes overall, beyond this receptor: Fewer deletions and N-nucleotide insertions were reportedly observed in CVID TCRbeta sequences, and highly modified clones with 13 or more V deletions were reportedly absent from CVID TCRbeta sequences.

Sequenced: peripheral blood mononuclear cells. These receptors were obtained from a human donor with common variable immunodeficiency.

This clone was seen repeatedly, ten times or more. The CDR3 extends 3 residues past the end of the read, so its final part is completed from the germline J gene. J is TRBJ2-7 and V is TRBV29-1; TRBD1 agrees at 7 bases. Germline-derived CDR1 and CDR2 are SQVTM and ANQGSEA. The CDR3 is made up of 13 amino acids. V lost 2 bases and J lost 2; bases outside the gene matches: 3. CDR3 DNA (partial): TGCAGCGTTGAAAACCAGGGGGCCTACGAG. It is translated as CSVENQGAYE. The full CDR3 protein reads CSVENQGAYEQYF.

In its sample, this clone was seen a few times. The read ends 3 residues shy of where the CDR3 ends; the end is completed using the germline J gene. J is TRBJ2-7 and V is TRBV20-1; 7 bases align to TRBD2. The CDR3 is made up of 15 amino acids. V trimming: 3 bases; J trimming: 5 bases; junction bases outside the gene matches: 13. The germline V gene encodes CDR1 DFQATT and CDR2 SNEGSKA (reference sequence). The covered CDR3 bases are TGCAGTGCTAGCCGCCGACTAGCAGACGTCGACGAG. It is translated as CSASRRLADVDE. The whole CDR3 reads CSASRRLADVDEQYF.

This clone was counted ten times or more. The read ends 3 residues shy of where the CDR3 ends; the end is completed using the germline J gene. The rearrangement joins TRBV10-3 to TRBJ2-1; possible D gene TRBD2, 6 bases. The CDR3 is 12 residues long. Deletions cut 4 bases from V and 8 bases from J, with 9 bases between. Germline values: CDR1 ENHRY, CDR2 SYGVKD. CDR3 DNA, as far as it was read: TGTGCCATCAGTGGCCAGCGGGATGAG. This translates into CAISGQRDE. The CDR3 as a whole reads CAISGQRDEQFF.

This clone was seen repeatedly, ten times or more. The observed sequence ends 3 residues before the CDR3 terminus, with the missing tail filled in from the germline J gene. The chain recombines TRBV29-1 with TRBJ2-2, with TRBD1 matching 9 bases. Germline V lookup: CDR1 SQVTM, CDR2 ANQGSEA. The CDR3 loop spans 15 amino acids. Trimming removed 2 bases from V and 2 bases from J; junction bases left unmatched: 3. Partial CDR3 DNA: TGCAGCGTTGAATCGGGACAGGGAAACACCGGGGAG. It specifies CSVESGQGNTGE. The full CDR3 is CSVESGQGNTGELFF.

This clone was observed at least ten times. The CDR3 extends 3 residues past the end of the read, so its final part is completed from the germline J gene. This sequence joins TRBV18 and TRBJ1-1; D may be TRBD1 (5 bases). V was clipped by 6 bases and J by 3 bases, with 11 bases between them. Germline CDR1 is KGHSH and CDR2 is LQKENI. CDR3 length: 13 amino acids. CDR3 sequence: CASSPIGDTEAFF. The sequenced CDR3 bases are TGTGCCAGCTCCCCGATAGGGGACACTGAA.